A single sample is the source of the 2 T cell receptor beta chains below, sequenced in a study of OX40 agonist ivuxolimab in advanced cancers. Only in-frame clones appear in the TCRdb table, and some are missing; sequencing was by immunoSEQ multiplex PCR. The top ten hold 6.9% of the sample, which has about 76,000 clones, 84% seen once. Sequences were derived from CD4+ or CD8+ T cells sorted from blood, sampled in a trial of the OX40 agonist ivuxolimab. These receptors were taken from an adult with an advanced solid tumor such as melanoma, head and neck, liver or kidney cancer.

This clone has only one observation. The CDR3 protein is CASSYTSSYEQYF. The CDR3 nucleotides read TGTGCCAGCAGTTACACGAGCTCCTACGAGCAGTACTTC. The chain combines TRBV6-5 with TRBJ2-5; D gene ambiguous. The DNA end is more similar to TRBJ2-7, so the J call may be wrong. Germline lookup yields CDR1 MNHEY and CDR2 SVGAGI. The CDR3 is 13 residues long.

The chain carries TRBV5-1 and TRBJ2-1, with 9 nucleotides matching TRBD2. Germline CDR1 reads SGHRS; CDR2 reads YFSETQ. The CDR3 length is 15 residues. The V and J ends lost 3 bases and 8 bases, in that order; junction bases with no gene match: 9. The CDR3 nucleotides read TGCGCCAGCAGCTCAGCCGGGACTAGCTCCTATGAGCAGTTCTTC. As protein: CASSSAGTSSYEQFF.